This T cell receptor beta chain was sequenced for a study of blood T cell repertoires in COVID-19. At the level of the study: COVID-19 samples, acute and convalescent, were from the United States, Italy and Spain. T cells, B-cell-depleted T cells, or PBMCs provided the cDNA or gDNA that served as material.

Germline V gene data show CDR1 as MNHEY and CDR2 as SVGAGI. CDR3 length: 14 amino acids. V was trimmed by 7 bases and J by 4 bases, leaving 14 bases between them. In the original analysis: Quantification of nucleated cells was approximated via reference gene primer amplification. Clones were read by immunoSEQ multiplex PCR, and TCRdb kept only the in-frame ones, dropping some. V and J calls and clone size come straight from that table; D and trimming were deduced from the DNA. This sample has about 190,000 clones; 70% to 80% occur once, and the top ten carry roughly 12%. The receptor was isolated from a woman in her fifties or sixties with acute or convalescent COVID-19. Specimen: peripheral blood. V is TRBV6-5 and J is TRBJ2-1, with D unresolved. The CDR3 spells CASNGGVSYNEQFF. As DNA, the CDR3 is TGTGCCAGCAATGGTGGAGTCTCTTACAATGAGCAGTTCTTC.